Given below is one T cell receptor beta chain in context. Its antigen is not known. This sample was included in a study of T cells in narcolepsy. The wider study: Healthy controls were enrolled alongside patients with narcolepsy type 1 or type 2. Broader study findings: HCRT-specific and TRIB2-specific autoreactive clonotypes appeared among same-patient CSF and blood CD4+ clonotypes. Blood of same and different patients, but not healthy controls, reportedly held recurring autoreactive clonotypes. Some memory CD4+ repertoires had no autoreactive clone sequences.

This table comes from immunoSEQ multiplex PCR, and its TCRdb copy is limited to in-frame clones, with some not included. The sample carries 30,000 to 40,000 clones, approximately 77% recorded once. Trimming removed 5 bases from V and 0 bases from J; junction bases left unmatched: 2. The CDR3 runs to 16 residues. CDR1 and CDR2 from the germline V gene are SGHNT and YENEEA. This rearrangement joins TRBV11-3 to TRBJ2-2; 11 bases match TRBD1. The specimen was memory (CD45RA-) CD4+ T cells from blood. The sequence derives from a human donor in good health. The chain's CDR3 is CASSLGQGANTGELFF. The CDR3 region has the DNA TGTGCCAGCAGCCTGGGACAGGGGGCGAACACCGGGGAGCTGTTTTTT.